This TCR beta chain was captured in a study of blood T cell repertoires in COVID-19. Turning to the study itself: The United States, Italy and Spain provided the acute and convalescent COVID-19 samples.

How the authors handled the data: Reference gene primer amplification gave nucleated cell count estimates. The data were produced by immunoSEQ multiplex PCR, yet TCRdb's version contains in-frame clones alone and is incomplete. V and J calls and clone size are given by that table; D and trimming were obtained from the DNA. The data show around 160,000 clones, roughly 91% seen once. Sequencing input: peripheral blood. This receptor was identified in a man younger than 35 with acute or convalescent COVID-19.

As DNA, the CDR3 is TGTGCCAGCAGTTACCTGTCCACAGGAACGTATGGCTACACCTTC. Encoded protein: CASSYLSTGTYGYTF. The rearrangement links TRBV6-5 to TRBJ1-2, with D possibly being TRBD1 (5 bases). Trimming left V 2 bases short and J 5 bases short, with 15 bases between. Germline-derived CDR1 and CDR2 are MNHEY and SVGAGI. This CDR3 has 15 residues.